Shown below are 10 T cell receptor beta chains from a single sample sequenced in a study of T-cell memory formation after mild COVID-19. TCRdb independently ran MiXCR on the 5' RACE reads; one entry per CDR3 protein. The repertoire holds 350,000 to 400,000 distinct CDR3 sequences, with 20% to 25% as singletons. Sequenced material: PBMCs or a T cell subset sorted from them (not recorded which). The source of these receptors is an adult woman who had mild COVID-19 (a few samples of this study predate the infection). Cell type and time point are not known.

The rearrangement links TRBV6-2 or TRBV6-3 to TRBJ2-7, with TRBD2 as a possible D gene (5 bases). Looked up from germline, CDR1 is MNHEY and CDR2 is SVGEGT. V shed 5 bases and J shed 7 bases, with 24 bases lying between them. The CDR3 is 16 amino acids. The CDR3, as DNA: TGTGCCAGCAGTACCGGGGTTTCGGTCCTAATTGAGGAGCAGTACTTC. Translating gives CASSTGVSVLIEEQYF.

The sample holds a few counts of this clonotype. The genes are TRBV6-2 or TRBV6-3 and TRBJ2-2; D is undetermined. With 0 bases removed from V and 7 bases from J, the gap between germline ends came to 15 bases. CDR3 length: 16 residues. Germline V gene sequence: CDR1 MNHEY, CDR2 SVGEGT. In DNA, the CDR3 is TGTGCCAGCAGTTACTCCAAAGCCCTGGCCGGCGGGGAGCTGTTTTTT. Residues: CASSYSKALAGGELFF.

This clonotype was picked up many times. The genes are TRBV4-2 and TRBJ2-3; 13 nucleotides match TRBD2. V lost 0 bases and J lost 5; bases outside the gene matches: 2. The CDR3 sequence is 16 residues long. From germline, CDR1 is LGHNA and CDR2 YNFKEQ. CDR3 sequence reads: CASSQETSGGLDTQYF. DNA of the CDR3: TGTGCCAGCAGCCAAGAGACTAGCGGGGGGCTAGATACGCAGTATTTT.

This clonotype has at least ten counts. V is TRBV6-6 and J is TRBJ1-1; weak D call: TRBD1 (6 bases). From germline, CDR1 is MNHNY and CDR2 SVGAGI (reference sequence). The CDR3 loop spans 15 amino acids. The germline V and J ends were trimmed by 4 bases and 0 bases, with 12 bases remaining between them. The CDR3 spells CASSSSTGMNTEAFF. CDR3 sequence (DNA): TGTGCCAGCAGTTCATCGACAGGTATGAACACTGAAGCTTTCTTT.

This clonotype was observed a few times. The genes are TRBV5-1 and TRBJ1-1, with D unclear. Germline values: CDR1 SGHRS, CDR2 YFSETQ. The CDR3 loop spans 14 amino acids. V lost 4 bases, J lost 4 bases, and 14 bases lay in between. CDR3 in DNA: TGCGCCAGCAGCCTGATTACCTTGGGCACTGAAGCTTTCTTT. It translates to CASSLITLGTEAFF.

This rearrangement joins TRBV7-3 to TRBJ2-2; TRBD1 is a possible D gene (6 bases). Trimming stripped 4 bases from V and 7 bases from J, with 16 bases between. The CDR3 loop spans 15 amino acids. The germline V gene has CDR1 SGHTA and CDR2 FQGTGA. The CDR3 DNA sequence: TGTGCCAGCAGCTGGCCGGGACATGGGTACGGGGAGCTGTTTTTT. It translates to CASSWPGHGYGELFF.

This clonotype was seen more than once but under ten times. V and J are TRBV5-1 and TRBJ2-7; 11 positions agree with TRBD1. CDR3 length: 16 amino acids. Trimming removed 1 base from V and 4 bases from J; junction bases left unmatched: 7. Germline CDR1 reads SGHRS; CDR2 reads YFSETQ. CDR3 sequence (DNA): TGCGCCAGCAGCTTGACTTCCGGGACAGGGGGTTACGAGCAGTACTTC. The encoded protein is CASSLTSGTGGYEQYF. Together with reference TRBV5-1 and TRBJ2-7, the CDR3 gives the full variable domain: KAGVTQTPRYLIKTRGQQVTLSCSPISGHRSVSWYQQTPGQGLQFLFEYFSETQRNKGNFPGRFSGRQFSNSRSEMNVSTLELGDSALYLCASSLTSGTGGYEQYFGPGTRLTVT.

This clonotype came up a few times. This sequence joins TRBV12-3 or TRBV12-4 and TRBJ1-2; D is undetermined. V lost 5 bases and J lost 0, with 10 bases in between. This CDR3 has 14 amino acids. The CDR3 DNA follows: TGTGCCAGCAGTCTTCACGGGACTAACTATGGCTACACCTTC. Its translation is CASSLHGTNYGYTF.

The chain combines TRBV20-1 with TRBJ2-1; TRBD2 matches at 9 bases. The CDR3 runs to 14 residues. In germline, CDR1 is DFQATT, CDR2 SNEGSKA (reference sequence). Trimming took 3 bases from V and 8 from J; bases not matched to a gene: 8. The CDR3 nucleotides are TGCAGTGCTAGTGGCGGGAGGGCCTCCGATGAGCAGTTCTTC. It translates to CSASGGRASDEQFF.

CDR3 sequence (DNA): TGTGCCAGCAGTGAAATAGAAAACTATGGCTACACCTTC. Translating gives CASSEIENYGYTF. This rearrangement joins TRBV6-1 to TRBJ1-2; D is ambiguous. Per germline, CDR1 MNHNS and CDR2 SASEGT. V was clipped by 2 bases and J by 2 bases, with 6 bases between them. The CDR3 runs to 13 residues.